Listed below are T cell receptor beta chains from one sample, sequenced in a study of response to subunit inactivated influenza vaccine. TCRdb reprocessed the RT-PCR reads via MiXCR and lists one record per CDR3 protein. The table lists 500,000 to 600,000 distinct CDR3 sequences, 16% of them singletons. Source: CD4+ T cells sorted from PBMCs, taken less than 30 months after vaccination. Receptors originate from a man between 50 and 75 years old who received an inactivated influenza vaccine. The CDR3 runs from the conserved cysteine through the conserved F or W. The D gene is left open where the match is weak. Rows give clone size only sometimes, using once, few, many, or a class for an expanded clone.

J	V	size	D	CDR3	DNA
TRBJ2-1	TRBV28	few	NA	CASRGFVGDPEGDEQFF	TGTGCCAGCAGAGGGTTTGTAGGGGACCCCGAGGGGGATGAGCAGTTCTTC
TRBJ2-7	TRBV5-1	NA	NA	CASSPLTSYEQYF	TGCGCCAGCAGCCCCTTAACTTCGTACGAGCAGTACTTC
TRBJ2-1	TRBV7-9	NA	TRBD2	CASSLRAGVSYNEQFF	TGTGCCAGCAGCTTAAGGGCGGGAGTTAGTTACAATGAGCAGTTCTTC
TRBJ2-1	TRBV7-2	many	NA	CASSPSGGTYNEQFF	TGTGCCAGCAGCCCTAGCGGTGGGACATACAATGAGCAGTTCTTC
TRBJ2-7	TRBV5-1	few	TRBD1	CASSLGTGVSGEQYF	TGCGCCAGCAGTCTCGGGACAGGGGTGTCGGGCGAGCAGTACTTC
TRBJ2-2	TRBV11-2	few	TRBD2	CASSFSGGAGELFF	TGTGCCAGCAGCTTTAGCGGGGGGGCCGGGGAGCTGTTTTTT
TRBJ1-5	TRBV20-1	few	NA	CSTTGDTNQPQHF	TGCAGTACCACAGGAGACACCAATCAGCCCCAGCATTTT
TRBJ2-7	TRBV28	few	NA	CASREHSGGWQYF	TGTGCCAGCAGGGAGCATTCCGGCGGCTGGCAGTACTTC
TRBJ2-1	TRBV10-3	few	TRBD2	CAISGLAGISYNEQFF	TGTGCCATCAGTGGACTAGCGGGGATCTCCTACAATGAGCAGTTCTTC
TRBJ2-7	TRBV7-2	NA	NA	CASKGQMSGEQYF	TGTGCCAGCAAAGGCCAGATGTCCGGCGAGCAGTACTTC
TRBJ2-3	TRBV12-3/TRBV12-4	few	NA	CASTRAGGHRPSTDTQYF	TGTGCCAGCACCCGGGCTGGCGGACACCGACCAAGCACAGATACGCAGTATTTT
TRBJ1-2	TRBV12-3/TRBV12-4	NA	TRBD1	CASSWRTGGSYGYTF	TGTGCCAGCAGTTGGAGGACAGGGGGCAGCTATGGCTACACCTTC
TRBJ2-3	TRBV20-1	few	NA	CSARLPGLRDTQYF	TGCAGTGCTAGACTACCGGGCCTCAGGGATACGCAGTATTTT
TRBJ1-6	TRBV12-3/TRBV12-4	many	NA	CASSLLLYNSPLHF	TGTGCCAGCAGTTTACTTCTATATAATTCACCCCTCCACTTT
TRBJ2-5	TRBV7-8	few	NA	CASSQGGSGTGKETQYF	TGTGCCAGCAGCCAGGGGGGTAGCGGGACGGGGAAAGAGACCCAGTACTTC
TRBJ1-2	TRBV5-1	NA	TRBD1	CASSPGQSNYGYTF	TGCGCCAGCAGTCCGGGACAGTCTAACTATGGCTACACCTTC
TRBJ2-5	TRBV6-5	NA	NA	CASSYSTSQETQYF	TGTGCCAGCAGTTACTCGACCAGCCAAGAGACCCAGTACTTC
TRBJ2-3	TRBV27	few	NA	CASRTGYTDTQYF	TGTGCCAGCAGGACAGGATACACAGATACGCAGTATTTT
TRBJ2-2	TRBV20-1	NA	NA	CSASLARGELFF	TGCAGTGCTAGTCTAGCCCGCGGGGAGCTGTTTTTT
TRBJ2-3	TRBV10-3	NA	TRBD2	CATKAGKSTDTQYF	TGTGCCACCAAAGCGGGGAAAAGCACAGATACGCAGTATTTT
TRBJ2-1	TRBV5-5	many	TRBD2	CASSLIAGGLYNEQFF	TGTGCCAGCAGCTTGATCGCGGGGGGGCTTTACAATGAGCAGTTCTTC
TRBJ2-3	TRBV2	few	TRBD1	CASSVQDSLGQGADTQYF	TGTGCCAGCAGTGTTCAGGACTCATTGGGACAGGGGGCGGATACGCAGTATTTT
TRBJ2-3	TRBV20-1	few	TRBD2	CSASYGGGTDTQYF	TGCAGTGCTAGTTACGGGGGGGGAACAGATACGCAGTATTTT
TRBJ2-1	TRBV7-2	few	NA	CASSLAGTLSYNEQFF	TGTGCCAGCAGCTTAGCGGGGACCCTCTCCTACAATGAGCAGTTCTTC
TRBJ1-5	TRBV12-3/TRBV12-4	NA	NA	CASSETGGPQPQHF	TGTGCCAGCAGCGAAACGGGGGGGCCACAGCCCCAGCATTTT
TRBJ1-2	TRBV10-3	many	NA	CASRSGVRGYTF	TGTGCCAGTCGGTCAGGGGTTCGCGGCTACACCTTC
TRBJ2-4	TRBV12-3/TRBV12-4	NA	NA	CASSLGQAKNIQYF	TGTGCCAGCAGTTTAGGACAGGCCAAAAACATTCAGTACTTC
TRBJ2-1	TRBV7-9	many	NA	CASSLGAVASENEQFF	TGTGCCAGCAGCTTAGGGGCGGTAGCGAGTGAGAATGAGCAGTTCTTC
TRBJ2-4	TRBV6-5	once	NA	CASSYSKRGKNIQYF	TGTGCCAGCAGTTACTCGAAACGGGGGAAAAACATTCAGTACTTC
TRBJ2-3	TRBV20-1	few	NA	CSARTAGRGVTQYF	TGCAGTGCGAGGACTGCCGGTAGAGGGGTTACGCAGTATTTT
TRBJ2-7	TRBV15	few	TRBD2	CATSSRASGGRSSYEQYF	TGTGCCACCAGCAGTCGGGCTAGCGGGGGCCGGAGCTCCTACGAGCAGTACTTC
TRBJ2-1	TRBV15	few	TRBD1	CATSRRQGINEQFF	TGTGCCACCAGCCGCCGACAGGGGATCAATGAGCAGTTCTTC
TRBJ2-1	TRBV20-1	NA	TRBD1	CSATRGSSYNEQFF	TGCAGTGCCACCAGGGGGTCCTCCTACAATGAGCAGTTCTTC
TRBJ1-2	TRBV11-2	few	TRBD1	CASSSRQGVGYTF	TGTGCCAGCAGCTCCCGACAGGGGGTAGGCTACACCTTC
TRBJ1-2	TRBV28	few	TRBD1	CASSLGTGVLNYGYTF	TGTGCCAGCAGTTTAGGGACAGGGGTCCTCAACTATGGCTACACCTTC
TRBJ2-5	TRBV20-1	NA	NA	CSAPKSAATQYF	TGCAGTGCCCCGAAATCAGCGGCGACCCAGTACTTC
TRBJ2-5	TRBV5-1	NA	NA	CASSRGGKETQYF	TGCGCCAGCAGCAGGGGGGGGAAAGAGACCCAGTACTTC
TRBJ2-5	TRBV10-2	NA	TRBD1	CASKPRTGVHETQYF	TGCGCCAGCAAACCAAGGACAGGGGTCCACGAGACCCAGTACTTC
TRBJ2-5	TRBV5-6	NA	NA	CASSSGRYQETQYF	TGTGCCAGCAGCTCGGGACGGTACCAAGAGACCCAGTACTTC
TRBJ2-3	TRBV2	few	NA	CASIQGRTDTQYF	TGTGCCAGCATCCAGGGCCGCACAGATACGCAGTATTTT
TRBJ2-1	TRBV20-1	few	TRBD2	CSARDGGSGGPGFF	TGCAGTGCTAGAGATGGTGGTAGCGGGGGCCCAGGGTTCTTC
TRBJ1-5	TRBV7-8	few	TRBD1	CASSSGQVQWPQHF	TGTGCCAGCAGCTCGGGACAGGTGCAGTGGCCCCAGCATTTT
TRBJ2-7	TRBV3-1	NA	TRBD1	CASSSGQGADEQYF	TGTGCCAGCAGCTCAGGACAGGGGGCCGACGAGCAGTACTTC
TRBJ2-1	TRBV12-3/TRBV12-4	many	TRBD1	CASSPTPGQGALNEQFF	TGTGCCAGCAGTCCTACACCGGGACAGGGGGCGTTGAATGAGCAGTTCTTC
TRBJ1-1	TRBV20-1	NA	NA	CSASRGGTLNTEAFF	TGCAGTGCTTCCCGGGGGGGGACGTTGAACACTGAAGCTTTCTTT
TRBJ1-3	TRBV4-3	few	NA	CASSQAFSGNTIYF	TGCGCCAGCAGCCAAGCCTTTTCTGGAAACACCATATATTTT
TRBJ2-3	TRBV20-1	few	NA	CSARGNWDSTDTQYF	TGCAGTGCTAGAGGGAACTGGGACAGCACAGATACGCAGTATTTT
TRBJ1-1	TRBV30	many	NA	CAWSRPGYGAFF	TGTGCCTGGAGCCGCCCTGGGTACGGAGCTTTCTTT
TRBJ2-7	TRBV6-1	NA	NA	CASRRVSTGSSYEQYF	TGTGCCAGCAGGCGGGTGTCGACGGGTAGCTCCTACGAGCAGTACTTC
TRBJ2-1	TRBV5-1	few	NA	CASSLDWGEQFF	TGCGCCAGCAGCTTGGATTGGGGGGAGCAGTTCTTC